Each of the 30 T cell receptor beta chains below was sequenced from the same sample in a study of CD8 T cells in Susac syndrome. Reverse transcription of roughly 0.45 to 1 ug RNA was carried out with random hexamers. TCRdb analysed the immunoSEQ multiplex PCR reads with MiXCR anew, one entry per CDR3 protein. Of approximately 130,000 distinct CDR3 sequences in the sample, about 90% were seen once. Source material: CD8+ T cells from PBMCs. These receptors all come from a human donor with multiple sclerosis.

V is TRBV18 and J is TRBJ1-3, with D hard to call. This CDR3 contains 15 residues. With 2 bases removed from V and 0 bases from J, the gap between germline ends came to 8 bases. The V gene's germline CDR1 is KGHSH and CDR2 LQKENI. The CDR3 loop is CASSPFGSSGNTIYF. In nucleotides, the CDR3 is TGTGCCAGCTCACCATTCGGGAGCTCTGGAAACACCATATATTTT.

V is TRBV12-3 or TRBV12-4 and J is TRBJ1-5; the D gene is possibly TRBD1 (6 bases). CDR3 size: 16 residues. Trimming removed 7 bases at V and 6 bases at J, with 22 bases between. CDR3 sequence reads: CASTLVGRGGGQPQHF. As DNA, the CDR3 is TGTGCCAGCACCCTAGTAGGCAGGGGAGGGGGTCAGCCCCAGCATTTT.

The chain is built from TRBV7-2 and TRBJ2-1; D ambiguous. Between the trimmed V and J ends, which lost 5 bases and 4 bases, there was a span of 9 bases. Germline V gene data show CDR1 as SGHTA and CDR2 as FQGNSA. The CDR3 loop spans 13 amino acids. DNA for the CDR3: TGTGCCAGCAGCCTTACTAATTACAATGAGCAGTTCTTC. This sequence encodes CASSLTNYNEQFF. Supplemented by reference TRBV7-2 and TRBJ2-1, the full variable domain reads GAGVSQSPSNKVTEKGKDVELRCDPISGHTALYWYRQSLGQGLEFLIYFQGNSAPDKSGLPSDRFSAERTGGSVSTLTIQRTQQEDSAVYLCASSLTNYNEQFFGPGTRLTVL.

V gene TRBV27 combines with J gene TRBJ2-1, with D uncertain. Trimming cost V 2 bases and J 7 bases, with 9 bases left between them. The CDR3 covers 13 residues. CDR1 is MNHEY, CDR2 SMNVEV, per germline (reference sequence). The CDR3 DNA follows: TGTGCCAGCAGTTTAGGAGAAGGAAATGAGCAGTTCTTC. This sequence encodes CASSLGEGNEQFF.

The sample holds one count of this clonotype. The J gene is TRBJ1-2, the V gene TRBV3-1, with D unresolved. The germline CDR1 and CDR2 sequences are LGHDT and YNNKEL (reference sequence). CDR3 size: 14 residues. The V end lost 4 bases, the J end lost 1 base, and 10 bases lay between the germline ends. CDR3 DNA sequence: TGTGCCAGCAGCCCCCCGGGAGGTAACTATGGCTACACCTTC. This gives the protein CASSPPGGNYGYTF.

The chain recombines TRBV5-4 with TRBJ2-1; 7 nucleotides match TRBD1. Germline CDR1 SGHNT, CDR2 YYREEE (reference sequence). The length of the CDR3 is 17 residues. Losses at the gene ends were 0 bases for V and 0 bases for J; bases not matched to a gene: 6. CDR3 DNA: TGTGCCAGCAGCTTGGCCCTAGGGACAGTCTCCTACAATGAGCAGTTCTTC. It codes for CASSLALGTVSYNEQFF. The full variable domain, its missing parts supplied by reference TRBV5-4 and TRBJ2-1, is ETGVTQSPTHLIKTRGQQVTLRCSSQSGHNTVSWYQQALGQGPQFIFQYYREEENGRGNFPPRFSGLQFPNYSSELNVNALELDDSALYLCASSLALGTVSYNEQFFGPGTRLTVL.

The CDR3 DNA reads as TGTGCCAGCAGTGAGGGGACTAGCGGGTCTAGTGAGCAGTTCTTC. Residues: CASSEGTSGSSEQFF. The genes are TRBV2 and TRBJ2-1, with 12 bases lining up with TRBD2. CDR3 length: 15 amino acids. With V trimmed by 3 bases and J by 9 bases, 6 bases remained unmatched. The germline V gene has CDR1 SNHLY and CDR2 FYNNEI.

CDR3 loop: CASSSLAGLEGELFF. Written as DNA, the CDR3 is TGTGCCAGCAGTTCCCTAGCGGGTTTGGAGGGGGAGCTGTTTTTT. The V call is TRBV6-5, the J call TRBJ2-2, with 8 bases lining up with TRBD2. The length of the CDR3 is 15 residues. V gave up 4 bases and J gave up 8 bases; unmatched junction bases: 9. Looked up from germline, CDR1 is MNHEY and CDR2 is SVGAGI.

The J gene is TRBJ1-2, the V gene TRBV29-1; TRBD1 is a possible D gene (5 bases). Germline-derived CDR1 and CDR2 are SQVTM and ANQGSEA. Between the trimmed V and J ends, which lost 7 bases and 4 bases, there was a span of 10 bases. The CDR3 has 11 residues. CDR3 nucleotide sequence: TGCAGCGGGGATACAGGCTATGGCTACACCTTC. Residues: CSGDTGYGYTF.

J is TRBJ1-1 and V is TRBV29-1, with D hard to call. Germline CDR1 reads SQVTM; CDR2 reads ANQGSEA. This CDR3 has 15 amino acids. Trimming took 4 bases from V and 0 from J, leaving 15 bases between them. CDR3 sequence (DNA): TGCAGCGTTGCGATCGGACTGCCCATGAACACTGAAGCTTTCTTT. It specifies CSVAIGLPMNTEAFF.

This sequence joins TRBV12-3 or TRBV12-4 and TRBJ2-5, with 8 bases lining up with TRBD2. V lost 7 bases, J lost 4 bases, and 5 bases stayed unmatched. The CDR3 loop spans 13 amino acids. CDR3 sequence: CASIAGMGETQYF. CDR3 in DNA: TGTGCCAGCATAGCGGGAATGGGAGAGACCCAGTACTTC.

The chain has TRBV2 and TRBJ2-7; D is undetermined. Germline-derived CDR1 and CDR2 are SNHLY and FYNNEI. V was shortened by 5 bases and J by 2 bases, with 10 bases between the two germline ends. The CDR3 length is 13 residues. CDR3 protein: CASSPAITYEQYF. The DNA for the CDR3 is TGTGCCAGCAGTCCGGCAATTACCTACGAGCAGTACTTC.

The V and J genes are TRBV4-1 and TRBJ2-7; 7 nucleotides agree with TRBD1. The V and J ends lost 0 bases and 5 bases, in that order; junction bases with no gene match: 7. CDR1 is MGHRA, CDR2 YSYEKL, per germline. The CDR3 length is 15 residues. The CDR3 loop is CASSQERDRVDEQYF. CDR3 coding DNA: TGCGCCAGCAGCCAAGAACGAGACAGGGTCGACGAGCAGTACTTC.

The chain combines TRBV24-1 with TRBJ2-5, with D unresolved. Germline V CDR1 and CDR2: KGHDR, SFDVKD. CDR3 length: 14 amino acids. Trimming left V 5 bases short and J 4 bases short, with 13 bases between. The CDR3 DNA reads as TGTGCCACCAGTGCGCCAGCTGACGGAGAGACCCAGTACTTC. This sequence encodes CATSAPADGETQYF.

This clonotype occurred once. The rearrangement links TRBV30 to TRBJ2-2; 8 nucleotides line up with TRBD2. V shed 3 bases, J shed 5 bases, and the junction held 5 bases outside the gene matches. From germline, CDR1 is GTSNPN and CDR2 SVGIG (reference sequence). The CDR3 runs 14 residues. Here the CDR3 reads CAWRSGRSTGELFF. CDR3 sequence (DNA): TGTGCCTGGAGGAGCGGGAGAAGTACCGGGGAGCTGTTTTTT. The variable domain in full, completed from reference TRBV30 and TRBJ2-2, reads SQTIHQWPATLVQPVGSPLSLECTVEGTSNPNLYWYRQAAGRGLQLLFYSVGIGQISSEVPQNLSASRPQDRQFILSSKKLLLSDSGFYLCAWRSGRSTGELFFGEGSRLTVL.

The sample holds one count of this clonotype. V usage is TRBV29-1 and J usage is TRBJ2-7; possibly TRBD1 or TRBD2 for D (7 bases each). The CDR3 contains 14 residues. V dropped 7 bases and J dropped 1 base, with 17 bases sitting between them. Germline CDR1 and CDR2: SQVTM and ANQGSEA. CDR3: CSASGGGGSYEQYF. The DNA of the CDR3 is TGCAGCGCGTCAGGGGGAGGGGGTTCCTACGAGCAGTACTTC.

This CDR3 reads CASKGWIYNEQFF. The CDR3 DNA is TGTGCCAGCAAAGGGTGGATTTACAATGAGCAGTTCTTC. This rearrangement joins TRBV6-2 or TRBV6-3 to TRBJ2-1; D ambiguous. Germline V lookup: CDR1 MNHEY, CDR2 SVGEGT. CDR3 size: 13 residues. V lost 7 bases and J 4 bases, leaving 11 bases between the germline ends.

The chain links TRBV4-1 to TRBJ2-2; D remains ambiguous. The germline gives CDR1 MGHRA, CDR2 YSYEKL. Trimming removed 4 bases from V and 0 bases from J, with 6 bases in between. There are 14 residues in the CDR3. DNA of the CDR3: TGCGCCAGCAGCCCTACAGCGAACACCGGGGAGCTGTTTTTT. Translation: CASSPTANTGELFF.

The chain uses TRBV6-2 or TRBV6-3 and TRBJ2-3; unclear D gene. This CDR3 region has 15 residues. Germline V gives CDR1 MNHEY, CDR2 SVGEGT. The V end lost 2 bases, the J end lost 3 bases, and 12 bases lay between the germline ends. The CDR3 spells CASSYEIMGTDTQYF. As DNA, the CDR3 is TGTGCCAGCAGTTACGAGATCATGGGGACAGATACGCAGTATTTT.

This chain connects TRBV7-9 to TRBJ1-5, with TRBD1 matching 7 bases. V was clipped by 5 bases and J by 7 bases; unmatched bases: 11. The CDR3 length is 15 residues. Germline V gives CDR1 SEHNR, CDR2 FQNEAQ (reference sequence). CDR3: CASSLSQGEGQPQHF. In DNA form, the CDR3 reads TGTGCCAGCAGCCTCAGCCAGGGGGAAGGACAGCCCCAGCATTTT.

This clonotype was seen once. This sequence joins TRBV5-1 and TRBJ2-7; the match to TRBD1 covers 7 bases. The ends lost 0 bases at V and 2 bases at J; junction bases unmatched: 5. The CDR3 contains 15 residues. Germline loops: CDR1 SGHRS, CDR2 YFSETQ. CDR3 in amino acids: CASSLGLGQTYEQYF. CDR3 in DNA: TGCGCCAGCAGCTTGGGTCTGGGACAGACCTACGAGCAGTACTTC.

J is TRBJ2-2 and V is TRBV27, with 7 bases aligning to TRBD2. CDR1 MNHEY and CDR2 SMNVEV come from the germline V gene (reference sequence). Unmatched junction bases numbered 9, after V lost 5 bases and J lost 0 bases. This CDR3 region has 17 residues. The CDR3 sequence: CASSLGVLAANTGELFF. The DNA of the CDR3 is TGTGCCAGCAGTCTAGGGGTTCTAGCGGCGAACACCGGGGAGCTGTTTTTT.

The rearrangement uses TRBV10-3 and TRBJ2-7; maybe TRBD2 (7 bases). From germline, CDR1 is ENHRY and CDR2 SYGVKD. The CDR3 loop spans 17 amino acids. V was cut by 2 bases and J by 0 bases, with 17 bases left in between. As DNA, the CDR3 is TGTGCCATCAGTGAGCCCGACAGCGGGACAAGCTCCTACGAGCAGTACTTC. Its translation is CAISEPDSGTSSYEQYF.

V and J are TRBV29-1 and TRBJ2-7; 8 nucleotides line up with TRBD1. The CDR3 length is 12 residues. Germline CDR1 is SQVTM and CDR2 is ANQGSEA. The V segment lost 5 bases and the J segment 6 bases; nucleotides outside the gene matches: 6. The CDR3, as DNA: TGCAGCGTTCTAACAGGGGGAGGCGAGCAGTACTTC. Protein sequence: CSVLTGGGEQYF.

This clonotype has only a few counts. The rearrangement links TRBV12-3 or TRBV12-4 to TRBJ2-7; 8 bases are shared with TRBD2. The CDR3 extends over 13 amino acids. Trimming cost V 8 bases and J 5 bases; bases outside gene matches: 8. The CDR3 protein is CASAGLAGNEQYF. In DNA form, the CDR3 reads TGTGCCAGCGCGGGGTTAGCGGGAAACGAGCAGTACTTC.

The V gene is TRBV13, the J gene TRBJ1-2; D perhaps matches TRBD1 (6 bases). Germline CDR1 reads PRHDT; CDR2 reads FYEKMQ (reference sequence). Deletions cut 10 bases from V and 2 bases from J, with 20 bases between. The CDR3 totals 15 residues. CDR3 sequence (DNA): TGTGCCATCCAAGCGCGGGACAAGTTAAACTATGGCTACACCTTC. Its translation: CAIQARDKLNYGYTF.

The J gene is TRBJ2-2, the V gene TRBV19; 12 bases align to TRBD2. The CDR3 is 14 residues long. J lost 7 bases, V lost 5 bases, and 2 bases had no gene match. The germline V gene has CDR1 LNHDA and CDR2 SQIVND (reference sequence). CDR3 sequence reads: CASSLTSGSGELFF. CDR3 sequence (DNA): TGTGCCAGTAGTCTGACTAGCGGGAGCGGGGAGCTGTTTTTT.

The chain combines TRBV3-1 with TRBJ1-2; D is perhaps TRBD1 (6 bases). This CDR3 region has 17 residues. Germline V CDR1 and CDR2: LGHDT, YNNKEL (reference sequence). V was clipped by 0 bases and J by 3 bases, with 17 bases between them. This CDR3 is CASSQDLPTTGDYGYTF. CDR3 coding DNA: TGTGCCAGCAGCCAAGATCTTCCCACGACAGGCGACTATGGCTACACCTTC.

The chain carries TRBV2 and TRBJ2-7; D not resolved. V was cut by 5 bases and J by 2 bases, with 7 bases left in between. The V gene's germline CDR1 is SNHLY and CDR2 FYNNEI. The CDR3 runs 12 residues. The CDR3: CASSSGTYEQYF. The CDR3 DNA sequence: TGTGCCAGCAGTTCCGGAACCTACGAGCAGTACTTC.

The chain couples TRBV13 to TRBJ2-3, with a weak D call TRBD1 (5 bases). The germline gives CDR1 PRHDT, CDR2 FYEKMQ (reference sequence). The CDR3 length is 14 residues. Trimming pared 2 bases from V and 3 bases from J, leaving 9 bases between. The CDR3, as DNA: TGTGCCAGCAGCTTATCGCAGGGAACAGATACGCAGTATTTT. This encodes CASSLSQGTDTQYF.